This T cell receptor (beta chain) is from a study of blood T cell repertoires in COVID-19. Original handling: Using reference gene primer amplification, nucleated cell counts were estimated. The method was immunoSEQ multiplex PCR; TCRdb's version includes in-frame clones alone and lacks a portion of them. V, J and clone size are taken as reported in that table, and D and trimming were inferred from the DNA itself. The sample lists 50,000 to 80,000 clones, under 80% occurring once. V gave up 6 bases and J gave up 5 bases; unmatched junction bases: 9. Germline values: CDR1 LNHDA, CDR2 SQIVND (reference sequence). CDR3 length: 16 residues.

The rearrangement joins TRBV19 to TRBJ2-5; 13 bases are shared with TRBD2. Sequenced input: peripheral blood. This clonotype was sampled from a human donor in a cohort sampled during active COVID-19. In nucleotides, the CDR3 is TGTGCCAGTAGCCAAAGACTAGCGGGGGGCCGGGAGACCCAGTACTTC. Protein: CASSQRLAGGRETQYF.